This note documents a single T cell receptor (beta chain) sequence. As handled by the study authors: Estimation of nucleated cell counts relied on the amplification of reference gene primers. Measured with immunoSEQ multiplex PCR; TCRdb has only the in-frame clones, and not every one. The V and J calls and clone size are taken from that table; D and trimming were inferred from the DNA. The sample carries some 290,000 clones, roughly 87% recorded once. Germline lookup yields CDR1 LNHDA and CDR2 SQIVND (reference sequence). This CDR3 has 15 residues. With 5 bases removed from V and 4 bases from J, the gap between germline ends came to 14 bases. This record comes from a study of blood T cell repertoires in COVID-19. For the study at large: Researchers got acute and convalescent COVID-19 samples from the United States, Italy and Spain. The cDNA or gDNA used as material had been derived from T cells, B-cell-depleted T cells, or PBMCs.

The chain recombines TRBV19 with TRBJ2-2; D remains ambiguous. Sequencing was performed on peripheral blood. The TCR was taken from a woman aged 45-60 years who had recovered from COVID-19. The CDR3 nucleotides are TGTGCCAGTAGTGCCTCGAGGATGGGCACCGGGGAGCTGTTTTTT. Translation gives CASSASRMGTGELFF.